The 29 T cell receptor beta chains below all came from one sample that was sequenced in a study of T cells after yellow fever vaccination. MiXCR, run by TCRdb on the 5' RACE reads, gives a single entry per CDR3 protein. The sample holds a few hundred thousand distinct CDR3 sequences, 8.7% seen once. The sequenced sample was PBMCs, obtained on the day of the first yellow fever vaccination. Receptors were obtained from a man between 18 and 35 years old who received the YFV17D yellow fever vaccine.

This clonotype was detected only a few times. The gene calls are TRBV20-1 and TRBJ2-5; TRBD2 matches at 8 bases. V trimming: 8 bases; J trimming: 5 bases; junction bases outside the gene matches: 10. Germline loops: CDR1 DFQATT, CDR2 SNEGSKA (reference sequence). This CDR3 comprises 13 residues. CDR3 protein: CSPHPRGGETQYF. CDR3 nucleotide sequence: TGCAGTCCCCACCCCCGGGGGGGGGAGACCCAGTACTTC.

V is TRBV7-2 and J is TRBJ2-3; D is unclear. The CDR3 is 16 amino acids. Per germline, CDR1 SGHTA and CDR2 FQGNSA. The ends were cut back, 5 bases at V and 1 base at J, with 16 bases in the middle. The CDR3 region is CASSPHPVRGTDTQYF. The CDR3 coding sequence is TGTGCCAGCAGCCCACATCCCGTTCGGGGCACAGATACGCAGTATTTT.

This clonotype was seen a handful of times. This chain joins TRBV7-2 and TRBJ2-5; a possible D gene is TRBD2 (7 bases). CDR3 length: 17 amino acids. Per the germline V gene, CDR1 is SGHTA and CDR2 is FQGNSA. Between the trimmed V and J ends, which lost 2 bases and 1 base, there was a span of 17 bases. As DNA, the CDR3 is TGTGCCAGCAGCTTACAGGCGGGCGGGGGCCTCCAAGAGACCCAGTACTTC. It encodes CASSLQAGGGLQETQYF.

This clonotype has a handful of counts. CDR3 nucleotides: TGCAGTGCAGCGGCGGCGGCTAGCGGGGACAAAAACATTCAGTACTTC. It translates to CSAAAAASGDKNIQYF. The chain links TRBV20-1 to TRBJ2-4, with TRBD2 matching over 9 bases. The CDR3 runs 16 residues. From germline, CDR1 is DFQATT and CDR2 SNEGSKA (reference sequence). V lost 6 bases and J lost 3; bases outside the gene matches: 12.

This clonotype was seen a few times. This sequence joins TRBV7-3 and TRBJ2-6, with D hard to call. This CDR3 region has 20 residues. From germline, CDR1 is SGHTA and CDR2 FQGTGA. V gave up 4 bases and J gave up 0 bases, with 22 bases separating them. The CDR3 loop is CASSSRHRTLGDSGANVLTF. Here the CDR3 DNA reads TGTGCCAGCAGCTCACGCCATCGGACGTTGGGTGACTCTGGGGCCAACGTCCTGACTTTC.

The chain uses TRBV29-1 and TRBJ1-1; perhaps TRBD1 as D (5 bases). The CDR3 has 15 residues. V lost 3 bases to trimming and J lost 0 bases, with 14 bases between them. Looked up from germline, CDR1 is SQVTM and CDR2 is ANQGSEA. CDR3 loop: CSVEPGRVLNTEAFF. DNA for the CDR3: TGCAGCGTTGAGCCCGGCAGGGTGCTGAACACTGAAGCTTTCTTT.

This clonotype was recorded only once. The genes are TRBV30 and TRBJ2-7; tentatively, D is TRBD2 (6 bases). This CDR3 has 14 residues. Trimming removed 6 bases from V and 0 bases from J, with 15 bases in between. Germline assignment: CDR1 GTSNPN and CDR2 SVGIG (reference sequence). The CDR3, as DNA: TGTGCCTGCATCACGGCGGGGAGCTCCTACGAGCAGTACTTC. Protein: CACITAGSSYEQYF. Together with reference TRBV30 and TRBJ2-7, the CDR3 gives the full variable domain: SQTIHQWPATLVQPVGSPLSLECTVEGTSNPNLYWYRQAAGRGLQLLFYSVGIGQISSEVPQNLSASRPQDRQFILSSKKLLLSDSGFYLCACITAGSSYEQYFGPGTRLTVT.

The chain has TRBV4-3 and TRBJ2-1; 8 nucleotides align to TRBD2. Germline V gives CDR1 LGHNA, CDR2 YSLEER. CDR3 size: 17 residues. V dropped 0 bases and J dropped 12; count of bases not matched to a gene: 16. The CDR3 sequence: CASSQDVGLGAGSGQFF. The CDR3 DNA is TGCGCCAGCAGCCAAGATGTGGGACTAGGAGCCGGCAGTGGGCAGTTCTTC.

CDR3 DNA: TGTGCCAGCAGCGTTGGCGACAGGTCCCTTAGCACAGATACGCAGTATTTT. Amino acid sequence: CASSVGDRSLSTDTQYF. The chain couples TRBV12-3 or TRBV12-4 to TRBJ2-3; possible D gene TRBD1, 6 bases. The V end was cut by 6 bases, the J end by 0 bases, with 19 bases between. This CDR3 is 17 amino acids long.

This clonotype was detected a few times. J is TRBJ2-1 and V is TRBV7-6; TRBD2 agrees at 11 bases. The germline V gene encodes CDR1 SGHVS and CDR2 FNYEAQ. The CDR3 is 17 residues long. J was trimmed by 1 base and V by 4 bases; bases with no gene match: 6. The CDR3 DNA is TGTGCCAGCAGCTCAATAGCGGGGGGGATTTCCTACAATGAGCAGTTCTTC. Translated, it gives CASSSIAGGISYNEQFF.

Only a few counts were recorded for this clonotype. The CDR3 DNA reads TGTGCCAGCAGCTTATCCGGGCAGGGGTTCTACAATGAGCAGTTCTTC. As protein: CASSLSGQGFYNEQFF. This rearrangement joins TRBV11-2 to TRBJ2-1, with D possibly being TRBD1 (6 bases). The CDR3 has 16 residues. Germline V gene lookup returns CDR1 SGHAT and CDR2 FQNNGV. V was clipped by 2 bases and J by 3 bases, with 14 bases between them.

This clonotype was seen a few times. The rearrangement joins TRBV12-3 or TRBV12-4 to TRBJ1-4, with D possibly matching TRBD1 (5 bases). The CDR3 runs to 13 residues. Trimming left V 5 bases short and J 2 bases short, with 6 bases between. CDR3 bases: TGTGCCAGCAGTGAGGGGACTAATGAAAAACTGTTTTTT. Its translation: CASSEGTNEKLFF.

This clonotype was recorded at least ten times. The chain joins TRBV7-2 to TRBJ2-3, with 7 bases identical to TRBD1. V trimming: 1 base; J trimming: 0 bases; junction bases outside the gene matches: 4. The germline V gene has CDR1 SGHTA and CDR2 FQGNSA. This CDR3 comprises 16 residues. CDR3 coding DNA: TGTGCCAGCAGCTTAGGGACAGGCTATAGCACAGATACGCAGTATTTT. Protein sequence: CASSLGTGYSTDTQYF.

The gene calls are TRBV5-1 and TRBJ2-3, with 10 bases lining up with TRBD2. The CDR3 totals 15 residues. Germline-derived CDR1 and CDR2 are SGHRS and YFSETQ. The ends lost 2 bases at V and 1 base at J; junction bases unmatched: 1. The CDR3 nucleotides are TGCGCCAGCAGCTTCGGGACTAGCGGCACAGATACGCAGTATTTT. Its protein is CASSFGTSGTDTQYF. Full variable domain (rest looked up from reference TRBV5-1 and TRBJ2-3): KAGVTQTPRYLIKTRGQQVTLSCSPISGHRSVSWYQQTPGQGLQFLFEYFSETQRNKGNFPGRFSGRQFSNSRSEMNVSTLELGDSALYLCASSFGTSGTDTQYFGPGTRLTVL.

CDR3 in amino acids: CASSLAGAARWNEQFF. The CDR3 DNA sequence: TGTGCCAGCAGCTTGGCCGGGGCAGCCCGATGGAATGAGCAGTTCTTC. V gene TRBV5-6 combines with J gene TRBJ2-1, with D perhaps being TRBD1 or TRBD2 (5 bases each). This CDR3 spans 16 amino acids. Between the trimmed V and J ends, which lost 0 bases and 7 bases, there was a span of 17 bases. Germline CDR1 SGHDT, CDR2 YYEEEE.

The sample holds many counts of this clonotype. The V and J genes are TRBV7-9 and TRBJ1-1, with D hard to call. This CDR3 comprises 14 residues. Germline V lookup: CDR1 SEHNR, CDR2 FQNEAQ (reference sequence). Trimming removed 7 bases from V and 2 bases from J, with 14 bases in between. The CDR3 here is CASTSTGHNTEAFF. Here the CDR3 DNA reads TGTGCCAGCACCTCGACCGGGCATAACACTGAAGCTTTCTTT.

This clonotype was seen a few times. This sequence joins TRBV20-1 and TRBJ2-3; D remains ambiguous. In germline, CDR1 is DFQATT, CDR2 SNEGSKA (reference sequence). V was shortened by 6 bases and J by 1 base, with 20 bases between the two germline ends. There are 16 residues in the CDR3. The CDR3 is CSAPLPWAARTDTQYF. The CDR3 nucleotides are TGCAGTGCACCCCTCCCGTGGGCAGCCCGCACAGATACGCAGTATTTT.

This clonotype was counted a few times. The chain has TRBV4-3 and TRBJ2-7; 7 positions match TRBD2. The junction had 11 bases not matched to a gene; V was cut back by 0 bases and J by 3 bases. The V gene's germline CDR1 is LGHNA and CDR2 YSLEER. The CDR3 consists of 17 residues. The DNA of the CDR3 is TGCGCCAGCAGCCAAGAGTTTGTACGGGGGGAAATCTACGAGCAGTACTTC. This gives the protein CASSQEFVRGEIYEQYF.

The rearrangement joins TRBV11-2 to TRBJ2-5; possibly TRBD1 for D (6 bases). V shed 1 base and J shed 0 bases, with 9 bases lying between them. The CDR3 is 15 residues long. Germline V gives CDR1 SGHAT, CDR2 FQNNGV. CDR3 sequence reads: CASSLARTDQETQYF. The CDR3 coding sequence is TGTGCCAGCAGCTTAGCAAGGACAGACCAAGAGACCCAGTACTTC.

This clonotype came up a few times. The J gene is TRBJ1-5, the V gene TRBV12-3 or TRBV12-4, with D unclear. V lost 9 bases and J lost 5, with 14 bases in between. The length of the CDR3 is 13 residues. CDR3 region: CASTDTPYQPQHF. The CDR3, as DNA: TGTGCCAGTACCGATACCCCATATCAGCCCCAGCATTTT.

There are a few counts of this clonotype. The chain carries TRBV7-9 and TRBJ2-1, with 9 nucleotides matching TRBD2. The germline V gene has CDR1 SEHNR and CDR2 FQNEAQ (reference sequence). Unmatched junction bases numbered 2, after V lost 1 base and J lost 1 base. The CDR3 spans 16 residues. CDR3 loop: CASSLGGGGSYNEQFF. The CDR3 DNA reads TGTGCCAGCAGCTTAGGCGGGGGGGGATCCTACAATGAGCAGTTCTTC. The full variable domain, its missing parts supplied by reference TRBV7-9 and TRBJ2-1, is DTGVSQNPRHKITKRGQNVTFRCDPISEHNRLYWYRQTLGQGPEFLTYFQNEAQLEKSRLLSDRFSAERPKGSFSTLEIQRTEQGDSAMYLCASSLGGGGSYNEQFFGPGTRLTVL.

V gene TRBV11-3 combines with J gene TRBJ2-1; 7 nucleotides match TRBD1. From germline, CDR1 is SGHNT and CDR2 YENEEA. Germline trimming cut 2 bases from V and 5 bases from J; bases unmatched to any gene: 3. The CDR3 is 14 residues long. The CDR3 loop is CASSLQGENNEQFF. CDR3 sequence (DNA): TGTGCCAGCAGCTTACAGGGGGAAAACAATGAGCAGTTCTTC.

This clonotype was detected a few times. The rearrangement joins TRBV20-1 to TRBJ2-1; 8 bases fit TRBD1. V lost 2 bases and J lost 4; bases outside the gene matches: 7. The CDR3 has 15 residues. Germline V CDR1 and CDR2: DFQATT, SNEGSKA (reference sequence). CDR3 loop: CSARPPTGAYNEQFF. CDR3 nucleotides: TGCAGTGCTAGACCCCCGACAGGGGCGTACAATGAGCAGTTCTTC.

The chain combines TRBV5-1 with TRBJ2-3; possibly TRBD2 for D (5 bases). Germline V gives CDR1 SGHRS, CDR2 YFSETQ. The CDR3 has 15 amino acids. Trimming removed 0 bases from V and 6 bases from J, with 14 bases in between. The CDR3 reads CASSLGGSKLDTQYF. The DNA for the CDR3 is TGCGCCAGCAGCTTGGGCGGGTCCAAACTGGATACGCAGTATTTT.

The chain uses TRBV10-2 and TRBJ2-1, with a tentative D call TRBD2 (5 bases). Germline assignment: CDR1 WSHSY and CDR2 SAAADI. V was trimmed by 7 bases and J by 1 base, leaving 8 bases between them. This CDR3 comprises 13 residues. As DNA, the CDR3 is TGCGCCAGCATGGCGGGTTCCTACAATGAGCAGTTCTTC. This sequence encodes CASMAGSYNEQFF.

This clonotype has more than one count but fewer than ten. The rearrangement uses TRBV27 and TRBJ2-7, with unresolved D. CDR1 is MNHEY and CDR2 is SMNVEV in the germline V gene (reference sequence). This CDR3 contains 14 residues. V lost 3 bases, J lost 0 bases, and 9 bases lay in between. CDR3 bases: TGTGCCAGCAGTTTTACAGCGAGCTCCTACGAGCAGTACTTC. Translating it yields CASSFTASSYEQYF.

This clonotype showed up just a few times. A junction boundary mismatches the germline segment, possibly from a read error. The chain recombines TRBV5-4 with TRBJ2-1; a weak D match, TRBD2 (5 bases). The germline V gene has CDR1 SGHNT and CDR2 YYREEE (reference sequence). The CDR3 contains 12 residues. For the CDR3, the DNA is TGTGCCAGCAGCATCGACTACAGTGAGCAGTTCTTC. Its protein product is CASSIDYSEQFF.

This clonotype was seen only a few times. The chain's CDR3 is CASSDSVRGARTYEQYV. The CDR3 bases are TGTGCCAGCAGTGACTCAGTACGGGGCGCCAGAACCTACGAGCAGTACGTC. V gene TRBV6-4 combines with J gene TRBJ2-7; D tentatively reads TRBD1 or TRBD2 (5 bases each). The germline V gene encodes CDR1 MRHNA and CDR2 SNTAGT. The CDR3 sequence is 17 residues long. V was trimmed by 0 bases and J by 2 bases, leaving 17 bases between them.

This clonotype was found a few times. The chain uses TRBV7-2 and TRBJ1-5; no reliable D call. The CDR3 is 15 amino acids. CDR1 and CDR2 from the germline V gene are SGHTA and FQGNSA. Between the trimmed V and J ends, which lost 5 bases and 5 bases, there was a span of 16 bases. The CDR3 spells CASSISMEWDQPQHF. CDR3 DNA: TGTGCCAGCAGCATATCAATGGAGTGGGATCAGCCCCAGCATTTT.